The 21 T cell receptor beta chains presented below share a single source sample, sequenced in a study of shared clonotypes between healthy human individuals. Clones were sequenced by immunoSEQ multiplex PCR, and TCRdb holds only the in-frame ones, with some missing. The sample consists of about 990,000 clones, about four fifths of them appearing once. The specimen sequenced was memory CD4+ T cells from PBMCs. This sample's subset: CD45RA-negative fraction. The receptors were gathered from a man aged 18 to 30 in good health. Some clones in this sample may be carry-over from other donors' samples.

V is TRBV7-2 and J is TRBJ1-5; D remains unclear. The germline V gene encodes CDR1 SGHTA and CDR2 FQGNSA. V lost 4 bases, J lost 7 bases, and 14 bases lay in between. This CDR3 comprises 14 residues. CDR3 nucleotide sequence: TGTGCCAGCAGCTACACCCGGGGAGACCAGCCCCAGCATTTT. This translates into CASSYTRGDQPQHF. The whole variable domain, remainder taken from reference TRBV7-2 and TRBJ1-5, is GAGVSQSPSNKVTEKGKDVELRCDPISGHTALYWYRQSLGQGLEFLIYFQGNSAPDKSGLPSDRFSAERTGGSVSTLTIQRTQQEDSAVYLCASSYTRGDQPQHFGDGTRLSIL.

V usage is TRBV28 and J usage is TRBJ1-6; TRBD1 might be the D (5 bases). Trimming stripped 5 bases from V and 10 bases from J, with 21 bases between. Germline values: CDR1 MDHEN, CDR2 SYDVKM. This CDR3 contains 16 residues. The CDR3 DNA is TGTGCCAGCAGTCCCCCATTGCGGGGGTTCGGGTCACCCCTCCACTTT. As protein: CASSPPLRGFGSPLHF.

A word on this clone: The junction and the germline gene differ at one end; a read error may be behind it. V and J are TRBV27 and TRBJ2-7, with 9 bases identical to TRBD1. The CDR3 consists of 17 residues. Germline assignment: CDR1 MNHEY and CDR2 SMNVEV (reference sequence). The DNA for the CDR3 is TGTGCCAGCATTTTAAGTATCCGGGACAGGGTTGCCTACGAGCAGTACTTC. Amino acids: CASILSIRDRVAYEQYF.

The chain links TRBV10-3 to TRBJ2-1; TRBD2 agrees at 12 bases. In germline, CDR1 is ENHRY, CDR2 SYGVKD. The CDR3 is made up of 15 amino acids. Trimming took 3 bases from V and 9 from J; bases not matched to a gene: 6. CDR3 DNA: TGTGCCATCAGTGAACGGACTAGCGGGACCGGTGAGCAGTTCTTC. Encoded protein: CAISERTSGTGEQFF.

This clone has just a few counts. A read error may produce the germline difference seen at one junction end. The V gene is TRBV6-1, the J gene TRBJ1-5; 7 positions match TRBD1. The CDR3 has 15 residues. Germline assignment: CDR1 MNHNS and CDR2 SASEGT. The CDR3 DNA sequence: TGTGCCAGCAGTGAAGGGGCAGGGGGGAATCTGCCCCAGCATTTT. This gives the protein CASSEGAGGNLPQHF.

To note about this clone: It is likely a read error: a sequence one base away is far more abundant. V and J are TRBV30 and TRBJ2-7; either TRBD1 or TRBD2 may fit D (6 bases each). CDR1 GTSNPN and CDR2 SVGIG come from the germline V gene (reference sequence). CDR3 length: 13 residues. The CDR3, as DNA: TGTGCCTGGAGTCGAGGGGGGAGCCACGAGCAGCACTTC. Protein: CAWSRGGSHEQHF.

This sequence joins TRBV5-1 and TRBJ2-2; perhaps TRBD1 as D (6 bases). V lost 0 bases, J lost 2 bases, and 11 bases lay in between. The CDR3 sequence is 16 residues long. Looked up from germline, CDR1 is SGHRS and CDR2 is YFSETQ. Written as DNA, the CDR3 is TGCGCCAGCAGCTTGGCCCGGGACACTAACACCGGGGAGCTGTTTTTT. Translated: CASSLARDTNTGELFF. Variable domain in full (rest from reference TRBV5-1 and TRBJ2-2): KAGVTQTPRYLIKTRGQQVTLSCSPISGHRSVSWYQQTPGQGLQFLFEYFSETQRNKGNFPGRFSGRQFSNSRSEMNVSTLELGDSALYLCASSLARDTNTGELFFGEGSRLTVL.

With respect to this clone: A clone one base away is much larger, so this may be a read error. The J gene is TRBJ2-7, the V gene TRBV13; 8 positions match TRBD1. There are 12 residues in the CDR3. Per the germline V gene, CDR1 is PRHDT and CDR2 is FYEKMQ (reference sequence). The V and J ends lost 10 bases and 4 bases, in that order; junction bases with no gene match: 6. CDR3 loop: CATTGGSYEQYF. The CDR3 DNA reads TGTGCCACTACAGGGGGAAGTTACGAGCAGTACTTC.

The rearrangement joins TRBV6-1 to TRBJ2-1; 10 bases line up with TRBD2. The V segment lost 0 bases and the J segment 0 bases; nucleotides outside the gene matches: 11. Germline V gene sequence: CDR1 MNHNS, CDR2 SASEGT. This CDR3 is 20 amino acids long. The CDR3 reads CASSEAPQGSGRLSYNEQFF. CDR3 sequence (DNA): TGTGCCAGCAGTGAAGCACCCCAGGGTAGCGGGAGGCTCTCCTACAATGAGCAGTTCTTC.

This rearrangement joins TRBV6-5 to TRBJ2-2; TRBD1 agrees at 7 bases. V was pared by 4 bases and J by 5 bases, with 1 base of the junction left unmatched. The CDR3 is 13 amino acids. Germline CDR1 MNHEY, CDR2 SVGAGI. CDR3 loop: CASSLQGTGELFF. In nucleotides, the CDR3 is TGTGCCAGCAGTTTACAGGGGACCGGGGAGCTGTTTTTT.

The chain links TRBV28 to TRBJ2-5; D may be TRBD1 or TRBD2 (6 bases each). The CDR3 is 12 residues long. V lost 5 bases, J lost 6 bases, and 10 bases lay in between. From germline, CDR1 is MDHEN and CDR2 SYDVKM. The CDR3 reads CASSGGRKTQYF. The CDR3 region has the DNA TGTGCCAGCAGTGGGGGGCGGAAGACCCAGTACTTC.

The rearrangement links TRBV15 to TRBJ1-5; tentative D call: TRBD1 (6 bases). The CDR3 loop spans 15 amino acids. V was pared by 8 bases and J by 3 bases, with 17 bases between. Looked up from germline, CDR1 is LNHNV and CDR2 is YYDKDF (reference sequence). The DNA for the CDR3 is TGTGCCACCCGGGGGGGCGGGTGGATCAATCAGCCCCAGCATTTT. Translating gives CATRGGGWINQPQHF.

The chain joins TRBV18 to TRBJ1-1; D is unresolved. Per the germline V gene, CDR1 is KGHSH and CDR2 is LQKENI. The CDR3 totals 15 residues. V shed 0 bases and J shed 2 bases, with 10 bases lying between them. As DNA, the CDR3 is TGTGCCAGCTCACCACCTCTGGGCGTAAACACTGAAGCTTTCTTT. Its translation is CASSPPLGVNTEAFF. Filled out from reference TRBV18 and TRBJ1-1, the complete variable domain reads NAGVMQNPRHLVRRRGQEARLRCSPMKGHSHVYWYRQLPEEGLKFMVYLQKENIIDESGMPKERFSAEFPKEGPSILRIQQVVRGDSAAYFCASSPPLGVNTEAFFGQGTRLTVV.

This clone was observed once. The chain joins TRBV11-2 to TRBJ2-7, with 9 bases lining up with TRBD2. Germline lookup yields CDR1 SGHAT and CDR2 FQNNGV. This CDR3 is built from 16 residues. V shed 0 bases, J shed 3 bases, and the junction held 6 bases outside the gene matches. The CDR3 loop is CASSLDFLAGSYEQYF. The CDR3 DNA reads as TGTGCCAGCAGCTTAGATTTCCTAGCGGGAAGCTACGAGCAGTACTTC.

V usage is TRBV7-9 and J usage is TRBJ2-7; TRBD1 might be the D (5 bases). The germline CDR1 and CDR2 sequences are SEHNR and FQNEAQ (reference sequence). V was clipped by 2 bases and J by 0 bases, with 8 bases between them. The CDR3 has 14 amino acids. This CDR3 is CASSLQGYSYEQYF. CDR3 DNA: TGTGCCAGCAGCTTACAGGGCTACTCCTACGAGCAGTACTTC. The variable domain in full, with the rest retrieved from reference TRBV7-9 and TRBJ2-7, is DTGVSQNPRHKITKRGQNVTFRCDPISEHNRLYWYRQTLGQGPEFLTYFQNEAQLEKSRLLSDRFSAERPKGSFSTLEIQRTEQGDSAMYLCASSLQGYSYEQYFGPGTRLTVT.

CDR3 DNA: TGTGCCAGCTCACCACCTAGCGGGAGCACAGATACGCAGTATTTT. Translation gives CASSPPSGSTDTQYF. The chain carries TRBV18 and TRBJ2-3; 7 positions agree with TRBD2. The junction had 0 bases not matched to a gene; V was cut back by 0 bases and J by 0 bases. The CDR3 sequence is 15 residues long. Per germline, CDR1 KGHSH and CDR2 LQKENI.

The rearrangement uses TRBV28 and TRBJ2-7; 10 nucleotides align to TRBD2. The germline gives CDR1 MDHEN, CDR2 SYDVKM. The CDR3 extends over 15 amino acids. V shed 10 bases and J 3 bases; nucleotides not matched to a gene: 12. CDR3 DNA sequence: TGTGCCACCCGAGCGGGAGGGCCCAGGATCTACGAGCAGTACTTC. It encodes CATRAGGPRIYEQYF.

Turning to this clone: Other DNA sequences in the sample encode the same CDR3. The V call is TRBV7-3, the J call TRBJ2-3, with a weak D call TRBD2 (6 bases). V lost 0 bases to trimming and J lost 0 bases, with 7 bases between them. The CDR3 totals 15 residues. CDR1 SGHTA and CDR2 FQGTGA come from the germline V gene. CDR3 in amino acids: CASSLTGGSTDTQYF. The CDR3 DNA is TGTGCCAGCAGCTTAACGGGGGGAAGCACAGATACGCAGTATTTT. Variable domain in full (rest from reference TRBV7-3 and TRBJ2-3): GAGVSQTPSNKVTEKGKYVELRCDPISGHTALYWYRQSLGQGPEFLIYFQGTGAADDSGLPNDRFFAVRPEGSVSTLKIQRTERGDSAVYLCASSLTGGSTDTQYFGPGTRLTVL.

V is TRBV5-1 and J is TRBJ1-1, with 7 bases matching TRBD1. The CDR3 extends over 17 amino acids. Germline V gives CDR1 SGHRS, CDR2 YFSETQ. V gave up 4 bases and J gave up 1 base; unmatched junction bases: 13. The CDR3 nucleotides read TGCGCCAGCAGCCACACCAAGGACGGGGACAGGAACACTGAAGCTTTCTTT. It codes for CASSHTKDGDRNTEAFF.

This clone was counted once. The V and J genes are TRBV11-2 and TRBJ1-4; 7 bases line up with TRBD1. CDR1 is SGHAT, CDR2 FQNNGV, per germline. The CDR3 loop spans 14 amino acids. Trimming took 5 bases from V and 8 from J; bases not matched to a gene: 8. Written as DNA, the CDR3 is TGTGCCAGCAGCCCAGGGACAGTAGGAGAAAAACTGTTTTTT. Residues: CASSPGTVGEKLFF.

DNA of the CDR3: TGCGCCAGCAGCTTGGAGTCCCCAGATACGCAGTATTTT. It yields the protein CASSLESPDTQYF. V usage is TRBV5-1 and J usage is TRBJ2-3; D gene uncertain. From germline, CDR1 is SGHRS and CDR2 YFSETQ. The CDR3 is 13 amino acids. Trimming removed 0 bases at V and 4 bases at J, with 6 bases between.